This record looks at one T cell receptor beta chain sequence and its context. Antigen unknown. Unique molecular identifiers were used in preparing the TCRbeta library. In TCRdb, the PCR reads were re-called with MiXCR into one record per CDR3 protein. There are roughly 100,000 distinct CDR3 sequences in the sample; approximately 5.4% occur only once, and about 6% lies in the top ten. This CDR3 has 13 amino acids. Trimming removed 3 bases at V and 6 bases at J, with 12 bases between. CDR1 DFQATT and CDR2 SNEGSKA come from the germline V gene (reference sequence). This record comes from a study of T-cell reconstitution after alpha-beta-depleted transplantation in children. Findings and caveats of the study: The main origin of T-cell counts and diversity one year after transplant was newly produced T cells. Reportedly, roughly two months post-transplant, alpha-beta T cells arose from several hundred expanded graft clones.

The starting material was PBMCs, mostly from graft donor cells, obtained 60 days after TCRalphabeta/CD19-depleted stem cell transplant. V is TRBV20-1 and J is TRBJ1-5, with D unresolved. The source is a female patient between 2 and 10 years old who had a stem cell transplant for Fanconi anemia, so the T cells may come from the graft donor. The CDR3 sequence is CSARWQNGQPQHF. In nucleotides, the CDR3 is TGCAGTGCTAGGTGGCAGAACGGTCAGCCCCAGCATTTT.